A selection of T cell receptor beta chains follows, all from one sample in a study of radiotherapy plus CTLA-4 blockade in lung cancer. Measured with immunoSEQ multiplex PCR; TCRdb has only the in-frame clones, and not every one. The sample lists approximately 33,000 clones, more than 75% occurring once. The source material was peripheral blood, sampled from a patient treated with radiotherapy plus ipilimumab. These TCRs come from a human donor with non-small cell lung cancer who had stable disease on radiotherapy plus ipilimumab. The CDR3 runs from the conserved cysteine through the conserved F or W. The order of the fields is J gene, D gene, V gene, clone size, CDR3 DNA, CDR3 protein. D genes are given only for firm matches. The size field is filled for only some rows; it gives once, few, many or a size class.

TRBJ1-2,.,TRBV5-6,.,TGTGCCAGCAGCTCCTCGGATTGGTTGCGGGACTTGAGCTATGGCTACACCTTC,CASSSSDWLRDLSYGYTF
TRBJ2-3,.,TRBV13,.,TGTGCCAGCAGCCTCACCTTTCTAGTGGGGGACACAGATACGCAGTATTTT,CASSLTFLVGDTDTQYF
TRBJ1-4,TRBD1,TRBV7-8,.,TGTGCCAGCAGCCCTATTACAGGGGTAGGCGAAAAACTGTTTTTT,CASSPITGVGEKLFF
TRBJ2-3,TRBD2,TRBV5-6,.,TGTGCCAGCAGCTGGGGACTAGCGGGGACAGATACGCAGTATTTT,CASSWGLAGTDTQYF
TRBJ1-5,.,TRBV5-8,.,TGTGCCAGCACCTCCCTAGGCTACAATCAGCCCCAGCATTTT,CASTSLGYNQPQHF
TRBJ1-2,.,TRBV19,.,TGTGCCAGTAGTGATGGCGGTTACTCCAACTATGGCTACACCTTC,CASSDGGYSNYGYTF
TRBJ1-4,.,TRBV19,.,TGTGCCAGTTTTAGCAGGGCGGGGGAAAAACTGTTTTTT,CASFSRAGEKLFF
TRBJ1-2,.,TRBV5-8,few,TGTGCCAGCAGCGCCCGGGCCAGGGAGGGCGGCTACACCTTC,CASSARAREGGYTF
TRBJ2-1,TRBD2,TRBV27,.,TGTGCCAGCAGTTTAGCGGGACTAGGCCGCAATGAGCAGTTCTTC,CASSLAGLGRNEQFF
TRBJ2-3,.,TRBV20-1,.,TGCAGTGCACCTTCTGCAGATACGCAGTATTTT,CSAPSADTQYF
TRBJ1-2,TRBD1,TRBV5-1,.,TGCGCCAGCAGCTTGGGACAGGGGGTATCTGCTAACTATGGCTACACCTTC,CASSLGQGVSANYGYTF
TRBJ2-2,TRBD2,TRBV10-2,few,TGCGCCAGCAGGGAGCGGGGTTGGGCCGGGGAGCTGTTTTTT,CASRERGWAGELFF
TRBJ1-4,.,TRBV6-5,few,TGTGCCAGCAGCCCCAGGGAGATCGGGGAAAAACTGTTTTTT,CASSPREIGEKLFF
TRBJ1-5,TRBD1,TRBV7-2,.,TGTGCCAGCAGCCAGACAGGGCAGATTCAGCCCCAGCATTTT,CASSQTGQIQPQHF
TRBJ1-1,.,TRBV29-1,.,TGCAGCGTTGCCCAGTCTAACACTGAAGCTTTCTTT,CSVAQSNTEAFF
TRBJ1-1,.,TRBV6-1,few,TGTGCCAGCAGTGCGATCACAGGGATGAACACTGAAGCTTTCTTT,CASSAITGMNTEAFF
TRBJ1-2,.,TRBV6-5,.,TGTGCCAGCAGTTACGACTGGTCCTATGGCTACACCTTC,CASSYDWSYGYTF
TRBJ1-6,.,TRBV7-2,.,TGTGCCAGCAGCTGGGGGCAGGGTAATTCACCCCTCCACTTT,CASSWGQGNSPLHF
TRBJ1-5,.,TRBV5-8,.,TGTGCCAGCAGCTTGGCCAGGAGGGGTGGGAGTCAGCCCCAGCATTTT,CASSLARRGGSQPQHF
TRBJ2-3,.,TRBV19,.,TGTGCCAGTAGTTTCCAAGTGGGCACAGATACGCAGTATTTT,CASSFQVGTDTQYF
TRBJ1-2,.,TRBV27,.,TGTGCCAGCAGTCCCCCTTTAGGGGGGGGCTATGGCTACACCTTC,CASSPPLGGGYGYTF
TRBJ1-4,.,TRBV5-1,.,TGCGCCAGCGCCAGGGCGGGAGAGGAAAAACTGTTTTTT,CASARAGEEKLFF